This T cell receptor (beta chain) emerged from a study of blood T cell repertoires in COVID-19. Looking at the study overall: Whether acute or convalescent, the COVID-19 samples came from the United States, Italy and Spain. The analysed material was cDNA or gDNA that came from T cells, B-cell-depleted T cells, or PBMCs.

Original handling: Nucleated cell number was recorded as an estimate derived from reference gene primer amplification. Repertoires were generated with immunoSEQ multiplex PCR, while TCRdb's copy carries only in-frame clones and drops some. V, J and clone size are taken as reported in that table, and D and trimming were inferred from the DNA itself. The top ten clones hold roughly 1.5% of a sample with 70,000 or so clones, roughly nine tenths of them seen once. Germline V gene lookup returns CDR1 MNHEY and CDR2 SMNVEV (reference sequence). This CDR3 has 15 amino acids. V was pared by 1 base and J by 3 bases, with 9 bases between.

The sequence was obtained from a man aged 50-60 years with acute or convalescent COVID-19. This sequence joins TRBV27 and TRBJ2-2; TRBD1 is a possible D gene (5 bases). Sequencing was done on a sample of peripheral blood. The CDR3 is CASSLFPGYTGELFF. The DNA of the CDR3 is TGTGCCAGCAGTTTATTTCCAGGGTACACCGGGGAGCTGTTTTTT.